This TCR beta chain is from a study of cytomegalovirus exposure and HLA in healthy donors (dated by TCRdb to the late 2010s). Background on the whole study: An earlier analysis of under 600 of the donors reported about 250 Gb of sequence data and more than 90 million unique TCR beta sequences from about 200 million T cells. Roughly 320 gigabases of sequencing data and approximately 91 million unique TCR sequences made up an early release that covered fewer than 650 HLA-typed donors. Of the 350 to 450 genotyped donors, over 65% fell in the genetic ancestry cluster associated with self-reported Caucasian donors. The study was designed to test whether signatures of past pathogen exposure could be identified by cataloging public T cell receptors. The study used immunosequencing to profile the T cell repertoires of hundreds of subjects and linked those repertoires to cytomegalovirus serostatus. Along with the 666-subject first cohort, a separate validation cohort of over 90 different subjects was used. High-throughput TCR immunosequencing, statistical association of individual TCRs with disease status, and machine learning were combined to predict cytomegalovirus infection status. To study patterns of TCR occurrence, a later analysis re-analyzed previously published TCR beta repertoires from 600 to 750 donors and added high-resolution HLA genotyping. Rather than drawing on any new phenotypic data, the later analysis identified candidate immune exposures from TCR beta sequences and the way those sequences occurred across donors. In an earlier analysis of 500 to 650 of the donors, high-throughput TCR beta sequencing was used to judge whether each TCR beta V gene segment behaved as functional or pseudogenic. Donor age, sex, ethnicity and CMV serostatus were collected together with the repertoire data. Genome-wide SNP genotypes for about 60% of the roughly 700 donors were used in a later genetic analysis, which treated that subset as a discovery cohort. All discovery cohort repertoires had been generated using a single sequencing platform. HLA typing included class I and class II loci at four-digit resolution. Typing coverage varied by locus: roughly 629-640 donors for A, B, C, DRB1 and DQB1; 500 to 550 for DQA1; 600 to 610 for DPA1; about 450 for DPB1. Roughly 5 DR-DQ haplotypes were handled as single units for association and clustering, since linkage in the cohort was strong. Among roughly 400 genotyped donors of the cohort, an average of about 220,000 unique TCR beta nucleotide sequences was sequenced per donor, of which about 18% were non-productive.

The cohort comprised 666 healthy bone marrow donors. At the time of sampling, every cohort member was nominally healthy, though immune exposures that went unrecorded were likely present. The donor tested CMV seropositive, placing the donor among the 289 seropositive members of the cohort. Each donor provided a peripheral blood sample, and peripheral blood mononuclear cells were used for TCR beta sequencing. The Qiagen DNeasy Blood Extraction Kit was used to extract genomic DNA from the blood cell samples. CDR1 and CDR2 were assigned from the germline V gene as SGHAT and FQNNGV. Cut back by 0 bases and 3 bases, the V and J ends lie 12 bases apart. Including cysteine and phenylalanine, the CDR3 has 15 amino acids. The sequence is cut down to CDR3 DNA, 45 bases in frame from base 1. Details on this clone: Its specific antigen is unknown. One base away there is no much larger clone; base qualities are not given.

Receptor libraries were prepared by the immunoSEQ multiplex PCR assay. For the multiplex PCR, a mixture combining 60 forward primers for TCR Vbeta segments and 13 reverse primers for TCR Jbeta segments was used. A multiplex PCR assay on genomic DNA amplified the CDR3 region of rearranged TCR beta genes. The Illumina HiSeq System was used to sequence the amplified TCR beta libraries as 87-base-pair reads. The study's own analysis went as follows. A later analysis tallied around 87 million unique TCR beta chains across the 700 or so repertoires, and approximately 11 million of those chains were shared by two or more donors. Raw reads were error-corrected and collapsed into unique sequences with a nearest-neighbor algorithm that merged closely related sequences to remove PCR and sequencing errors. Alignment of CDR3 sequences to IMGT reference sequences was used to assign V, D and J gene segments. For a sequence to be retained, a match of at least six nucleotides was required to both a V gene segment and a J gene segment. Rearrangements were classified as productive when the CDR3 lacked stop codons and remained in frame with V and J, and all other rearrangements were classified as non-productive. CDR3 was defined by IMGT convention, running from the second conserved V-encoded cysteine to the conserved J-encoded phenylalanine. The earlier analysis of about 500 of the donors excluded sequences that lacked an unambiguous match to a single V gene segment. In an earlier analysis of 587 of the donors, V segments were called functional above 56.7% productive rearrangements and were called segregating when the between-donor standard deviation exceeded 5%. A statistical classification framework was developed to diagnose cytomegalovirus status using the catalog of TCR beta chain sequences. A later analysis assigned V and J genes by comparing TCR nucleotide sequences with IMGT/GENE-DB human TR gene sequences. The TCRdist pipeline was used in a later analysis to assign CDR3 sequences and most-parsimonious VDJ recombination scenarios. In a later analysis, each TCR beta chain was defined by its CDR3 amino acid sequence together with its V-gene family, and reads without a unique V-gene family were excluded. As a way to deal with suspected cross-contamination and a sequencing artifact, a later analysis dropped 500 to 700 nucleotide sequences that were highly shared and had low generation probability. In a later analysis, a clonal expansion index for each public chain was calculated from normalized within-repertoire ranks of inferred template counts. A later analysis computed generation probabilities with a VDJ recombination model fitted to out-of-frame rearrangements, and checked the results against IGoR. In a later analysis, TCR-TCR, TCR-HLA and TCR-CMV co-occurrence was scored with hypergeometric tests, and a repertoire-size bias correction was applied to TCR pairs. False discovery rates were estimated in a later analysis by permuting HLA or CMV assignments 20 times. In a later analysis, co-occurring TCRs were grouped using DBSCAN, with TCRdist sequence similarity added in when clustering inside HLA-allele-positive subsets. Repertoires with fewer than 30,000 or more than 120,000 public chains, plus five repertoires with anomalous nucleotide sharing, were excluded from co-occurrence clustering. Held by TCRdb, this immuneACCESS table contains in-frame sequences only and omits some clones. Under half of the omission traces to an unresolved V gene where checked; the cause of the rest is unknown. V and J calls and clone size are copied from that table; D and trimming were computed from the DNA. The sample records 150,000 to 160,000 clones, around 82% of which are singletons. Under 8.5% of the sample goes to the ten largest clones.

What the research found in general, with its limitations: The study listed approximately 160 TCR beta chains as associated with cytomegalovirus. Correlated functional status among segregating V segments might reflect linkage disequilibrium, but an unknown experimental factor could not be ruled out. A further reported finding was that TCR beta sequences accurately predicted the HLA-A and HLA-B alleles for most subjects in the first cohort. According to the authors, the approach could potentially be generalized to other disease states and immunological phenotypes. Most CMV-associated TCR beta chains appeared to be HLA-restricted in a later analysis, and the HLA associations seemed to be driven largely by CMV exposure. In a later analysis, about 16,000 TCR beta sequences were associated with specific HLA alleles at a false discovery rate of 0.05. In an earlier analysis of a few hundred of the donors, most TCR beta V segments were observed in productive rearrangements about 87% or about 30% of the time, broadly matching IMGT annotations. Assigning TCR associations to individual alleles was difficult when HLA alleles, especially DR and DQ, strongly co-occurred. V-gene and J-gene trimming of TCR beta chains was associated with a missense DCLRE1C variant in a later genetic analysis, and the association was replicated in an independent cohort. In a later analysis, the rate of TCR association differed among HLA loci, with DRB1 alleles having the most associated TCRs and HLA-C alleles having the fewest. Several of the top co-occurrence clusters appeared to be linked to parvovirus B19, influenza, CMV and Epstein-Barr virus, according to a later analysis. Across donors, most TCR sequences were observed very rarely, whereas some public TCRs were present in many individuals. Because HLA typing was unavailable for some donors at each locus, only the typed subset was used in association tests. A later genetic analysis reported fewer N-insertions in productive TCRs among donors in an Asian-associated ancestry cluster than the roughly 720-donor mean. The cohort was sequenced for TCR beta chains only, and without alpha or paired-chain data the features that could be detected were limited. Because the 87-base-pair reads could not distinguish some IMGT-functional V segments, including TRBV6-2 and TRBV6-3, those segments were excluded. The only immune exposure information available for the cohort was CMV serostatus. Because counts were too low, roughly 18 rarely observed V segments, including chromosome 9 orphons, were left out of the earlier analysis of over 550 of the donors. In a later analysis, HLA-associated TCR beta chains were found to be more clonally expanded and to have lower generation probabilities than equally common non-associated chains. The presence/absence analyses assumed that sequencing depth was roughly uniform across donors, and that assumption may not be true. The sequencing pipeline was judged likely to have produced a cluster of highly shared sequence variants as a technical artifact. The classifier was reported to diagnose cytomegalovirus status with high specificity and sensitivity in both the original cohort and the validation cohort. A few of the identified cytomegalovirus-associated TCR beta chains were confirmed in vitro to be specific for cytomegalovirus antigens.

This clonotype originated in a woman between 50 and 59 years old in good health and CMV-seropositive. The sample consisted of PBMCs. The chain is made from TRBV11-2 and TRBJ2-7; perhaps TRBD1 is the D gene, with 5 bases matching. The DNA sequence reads TGTGCCAGCAGCTTAGACCGACAGCCGGGCTACGAGCAGTACTTC. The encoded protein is CASSLDRQPGYEQYF.